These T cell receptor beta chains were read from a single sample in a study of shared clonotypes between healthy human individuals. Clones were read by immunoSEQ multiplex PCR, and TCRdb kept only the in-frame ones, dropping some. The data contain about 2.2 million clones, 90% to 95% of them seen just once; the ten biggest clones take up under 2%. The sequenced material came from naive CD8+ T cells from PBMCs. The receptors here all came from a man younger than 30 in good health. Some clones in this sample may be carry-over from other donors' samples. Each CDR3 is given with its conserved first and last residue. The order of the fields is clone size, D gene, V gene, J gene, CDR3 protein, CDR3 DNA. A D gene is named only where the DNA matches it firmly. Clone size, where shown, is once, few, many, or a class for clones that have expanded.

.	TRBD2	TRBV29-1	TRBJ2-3	CSGSGGRVTDTQYF	TGCAGCGGGTCGGGCGGGAGAGTCACAGATACGCAGTATTTT
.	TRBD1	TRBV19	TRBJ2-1	CASSPGGWYEQFF	TGTGCCAGTAGTCCAGGGGGTTGGTATGAGCAGTTCTTC
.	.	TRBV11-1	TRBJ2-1	CASSLWESDEQFF	TGTGCCAGCAGCTTGTGGGAAAGTGATGAGCAGTTCTTC
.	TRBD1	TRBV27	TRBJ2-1	CASSYPGQGINEQFF	TGTGCCAGCAGTTATCCGGGACAGGGGATTAATGAGCAGTTCTTC
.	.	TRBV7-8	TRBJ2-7	CASSLIPGATYEQYF	TGTGCCAGCAGTCTCATCCCTGGTGCAACCTACGAGCAGTACTTC
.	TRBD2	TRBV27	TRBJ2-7	CASSPSRLASPYEQYF	TGTGCCAGCAGTCCCAGCAGACTAGCGAGTCCCTACGAGCAGTACTTC
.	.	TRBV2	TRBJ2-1	CATEGGYSYNEQFF	TGTGCCACCGAGGGGGGGTATTCCTACAATGAGCAGTTCTTC
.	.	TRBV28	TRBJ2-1	CASSPGLRHNEQFF	TGTGCCAGCAGCCCGGGGCTGCGACACAATGAGCAGTTCTTC
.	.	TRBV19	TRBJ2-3	CASSTRGAGTDTQYF	TGTGCCAGTAGTACCCGGGGGGCTGGTACAGATACGCAGTATTTT
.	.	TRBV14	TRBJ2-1	CASSQQLRGQFF	TGTGCCAGCAGCCAACAACTCCGGGGGCAGTTCTTC
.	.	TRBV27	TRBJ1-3	CASSDRLGNTIYF	TGTGCCAGCAGTGATAGGTTGGGGAACACCATATATTTT
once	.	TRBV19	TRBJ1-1	CASSIAGAGTEAFF	TGTGCCAGTAGTATAGCGGGCGCGGGGACTGAAGCTTTCTTT
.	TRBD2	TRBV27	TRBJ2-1	CASRAGVGPEQFF	TGTGCCAGTAGAGCGGGAGTCGGACCTGAGCAGTTCTTC
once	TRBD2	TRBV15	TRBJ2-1	CATSRDGGGTRLGNEQFF	TGTGCCACCAGCAGAGACGGGGGAGGGACTAGATTGGGGAATGAGCAGTTCTTC
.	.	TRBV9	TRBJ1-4	CASSVDGEVTNEKLFF	TGTGCCAGCAGCGTAGACGGGGAGGTCACTAATGAAAAACTGTTTTTT
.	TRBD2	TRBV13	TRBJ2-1	CASSTRTSGRMDEQFF	TGTGCCAGCAGCACCCGGACTAGCGGGAGGATGGATGAGCAGTTCTTC
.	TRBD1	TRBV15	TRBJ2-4	CATSEGAYIQYF	TGTGCCACCAGCGAGGGGGCTTACATTCAGTACTTC
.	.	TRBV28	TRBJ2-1	CASSWGAEDLNEQFF	TGTGCCAGCAGCTGGGGGGCTGAGGATTTGAATGAGCAGTTCTTC
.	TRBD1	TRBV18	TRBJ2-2	CASSPPETGGAGVNTGELFF	TGTGCCAGCTCACCACCCGAGACAGGGGGCGCCGGGGTGAACACCGGGGAGCTGTTTTTT
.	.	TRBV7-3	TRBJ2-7	CASSASGHGSYEQYF	TGTGCCAGCAGCGCCTCGGGACACGGCTCCTACGAGCAGTACTTC
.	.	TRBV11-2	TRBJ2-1	CASSSRDMIYNEQFF	TGTGCCAGCAGCTCCCGGGACATGATTTACAATGAGCAGTTCTTC
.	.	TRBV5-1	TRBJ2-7	CASSLYSSSYEQYF	TGCGCCAGCAGCTTGTACTCAAGCTCCTACGAGCAGTACTTC
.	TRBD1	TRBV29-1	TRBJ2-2	CSVGTGTGELFF	TGCAGCGTCGGGACAGGGACCGGGGAGCTGTTTTTT
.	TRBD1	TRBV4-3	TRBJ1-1	CASSQETGGRDTEAFF	TGCGCCAGCAGCCAAGAAACAGGGGGCAGGGACACTGAAGCTTTCTTT
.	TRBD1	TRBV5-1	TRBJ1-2	CASSFYSLGQVFYGYTF	TGCGCCAGCAGCTTCTATAGTTTGGGACAGGTATTCTATGGCTACACCTTC